The next 15 T cell receptor beta chains were all read from a single sample in a study of OX40 agonist ivuxolimab in advanced cancers. Sequencing used immunoSEQ multiplex PCR; TCRdb keeps in-frame clones, though not all of them. In the table there are around 81,000 clones, roughly 90% of which are singletons. The sequences come from CD4+ or CD8+ T cells sorted from blood, collected in a trial of the OX40 agonist ivuxolimab. These receptors were obtained from an adult with an advanced solid tumor such as melanoma, head and neck, liver or kidney cancer.

The chain combines TRBV5-4 with TRBJ1-4, with D unresolved. Trimming removed 4 bases from V and 3 bases from J, with 16 bases in between. CDR1 is SGHNT and CDR2 is YYREEE in the germline V gene (reference sequence). This CDR3 region has 16 residues. DNA of the CDR3: TGTGCCAGCAGCGTCGACAAGACGGGTTCTAATGAAAAACTGTTTTTT. Protein: CASSVDKTGSNEKLFF.

V usage is TRBV18 and J usage is TRBJ1-1; D gene unclear. V was shortened by 1 base and J by 4 bases, with 10 bases between the two germline ends. This CDR3 contains 14 residues. Germline CDR1 is KGHSH and CDR2 is LQKENI. CDR3: CASSPLSLGTEAFF. The CDR3 bases are TGTGCCAGCTCACCACTCAGTCTGGGCACTGAAGCTTTCTTT.

CDR3 amino acids: CASSLAPARSSYEQYF. As DNA, the CDR3 is TGTGCCAGCAGCTTAGCGCCGGCGAGGAGCTCCTACGAGCAGTACTTC. The genes are TRBV7-2 and TRBJ2-7; no clear D. Trimming removed 0 bases from V and 0 bases from J, with 12 bases in between. Germline CDR1 and CDR2: SGHTA and FQGNSA. This CDR3 is 16 amino acids long.

The J gene is TRBJ1-5, the V gene TRBV27; D unclear. Trimming shortened V by 1 base and J by 4 bases, and 14 bases separated the two germline ends. This CDR3 region has 16 residues. Germline V CDR1 and CDR2: MNHEY, SMNVEV (reference sequence). The CDR3 nucleotides are TGTGCCAGCAGTTTATATTCGATAGTAGGGAATCAGCCCCAGCATTTT. Protein product: CASSLYSIVGNQPQHF.

The rearrangement uses TRBV18 and TRBJ2-1, with 14 bases that match TRBD2. J was trimmed by 5 bases and V by 1 base; bases with no gene match: 7. The CDR3 length is 18 residues. CDR1 is KGHSH, CDR2 LQKENI, per germline. The CDR3 protein is CASSPLGTSGSKNNEQFF. The CDR3 DNA sequence: TGTGCCAGCTCACCACTGGGGACTAGCGGGAGTAAAAACAATGAGCAGTTCTTC.

V and J are TRBV19 and TRBJ2-7, with TRBD1 identical over 9 bases. V was pared by 4 bases and J by 5 bases, with 6 bases of the junction left unmatched. This CDR3 has 14 residues. CDR1 and CDR2 (germline): LNHDA, SQIVND (reference sequence). Here the CDR3 DNA reads TGTGCCAGTAGTAGACAGGGGGACTTCAACGAGCAGTACTTC. It yields the protein CASSRQGDFNEQYF.

The gene calls are TRBV28 and TRBJ2-1, with 8 bases lining up with TRBD2. Germline loops: CDR1 MDHEN, CDR2 SYDVKM. The length of the CDR3 is 16 residues. V was pared by 8 bases and J by 9 bases, with 18 bases of the junction left unmatched. The CDR3 bases are TGTGCCAGCCCTCCGTCCCCGGGACTAGGGGACGGTGAGCAGTTCTTC. This codes for CASPPSPGLGDGEQFF.

Only a few counts were recorded for this clone. The CDR3 loop reads CASSRGWTNNEQFF. In nucleotides, the CDR3 is TGTGCCAGCAGTCGGGGCTGGACTAACAATGAGCAGTTCTTC. The chain has TRBV6-5 and TRBJ2-1; D might be TRBD2 (6 bases). Trimming removed 5 bases from V and 5 bases from J, with 13 bases in between. Per germline, CDR1 MNHEY and CDR2 SVGAGI. The CDR3 has 14 amino acids.

The sample holds one count of this clone. The chain links TRBV25-1 to TRBJ2-1; 11 bases are a match to TRBD2. V shed 7 bases and J 6 bases; nucleotides not matched to a gene: 5. CDR1 and CDR2 from the germline V gene are MGHDK and SYGVNS. The CDR3 has 14 amino acids. The CDR3 is CASTLSGRGNEQFF. The CDR3 nucleotides read TGTGCCAGCACCCTTAGCGGGAGGGGCAATGAGCAGTTCTTC.

This sequence joins TRBV15 and TRBJ2-7; tentative D call: TRBD2 (5 bases). Trimming stripped 0 bases from V and 6 bases from J, with 12 bases between. Germline CDR1 and CDR2: LNHNV and YYDKDF (reference sequence). The CDR3 totals 14 residues. CDR3 in DNA: TGTGCCACCAGCAGAGAGGTGGGAGCTGCCGAGCAGTACTTC. Its protein product is CATSREVGAAEQYF. The whole variable domain, remainder taken from reference TRBV15 and TRBJ2-7, is DAMVIQNPRYQVTQFGKPVTLSCSQTLNHNVMYWYQQKSSQAPKLLFHYYDKDFNNEADTPDNFQSRRPNTSFCFLDIRSPGLGDTAMYLCATSREVGAAEQYFGPGTRLTVT.

The chain is built from TRBV7-6 and TRBJ2-3; no definite D call. V lost 1 base and J 8 bases, leaving 16 bases between the germline ends. Germline-derived CDR1 and CDR2 are SGHVS and FNYEAQ. This CDR3 is 15 amino acids long. The CDR3 DNA is TGTGCCAGCAGCTTAGGGAGTTCTGGCGGAGCTACGCAGTATTTT. Its translation is CASSLGSSGGATQYF.

The rearrangement uses TRBV27 and TRBJ2-7; D uncertain. Trimming took 4 bases from V and 1 from J, leaving 2 bases between them. The CDR3 covers 11 residues. Germline CDR1 and CDR2: MNHEY and SMNVEV (reference sequence). CDR3 sequence: CASSWSYEQYF. The CDR3 DNA reads TGTGCCAGCAGTTGGTCCTACGAGCAGTACTTC.

This chain links TRBV19 with TRBJ1-5, with D maybe TRBD1 (5 bases). Germline V gene lookup returns CDR1 LNHDA and CDR2 SQIVND (reference sequence). V lost 6 bases to trimming and J lost 2 bases, with 17 bases between them. The CDR3 sequence is 16 residues long. The CDR3 sequence is CASSPLGVAGNQPQHF. The CDR3, as DNA: TGTGCCAGTAGCCCTCTAGGGGTGGCGGGCAATCAGCCCCAGCATTTT.

The DNA for the CDR3 is TGTGCCAGCAGTGAGGGGAGTGGGACTAGCGGGAATAATGAGCAGTTCTTC. Its protein product is CASSEGSGTSGNNEQFF. The chain is built from TRBV6-1 and TRBJ2-1; TRBD2 agrees at 13 bases. The ends lost 3 bases at V and 7 bases at J; junction bases unmatched: 9. The germline CDR1 and CDR2 sequences are MNHNS and SASEGT. The CDR3 loop spans 17 amino acids.

This chain links TRBV7-2 with TRBJ2-1, with 11 bases that match TRBD2. This CDR3 is 19 amino acids long. Germline V lookup: CDR1 SGHTA, CDR2 FQGNSA. The V and J ends lost 3 bases and 4 bases, in that order; junction bases with no gene match: 14. The CDR3: CASSLLAGGIIGVYNEQFF. CDR3 DNA sequence: TGTGCCAGCAGCTTGTTAGCGGGAGGGATTATCGGAGTGTACAATGAGCAGTTCTTC.